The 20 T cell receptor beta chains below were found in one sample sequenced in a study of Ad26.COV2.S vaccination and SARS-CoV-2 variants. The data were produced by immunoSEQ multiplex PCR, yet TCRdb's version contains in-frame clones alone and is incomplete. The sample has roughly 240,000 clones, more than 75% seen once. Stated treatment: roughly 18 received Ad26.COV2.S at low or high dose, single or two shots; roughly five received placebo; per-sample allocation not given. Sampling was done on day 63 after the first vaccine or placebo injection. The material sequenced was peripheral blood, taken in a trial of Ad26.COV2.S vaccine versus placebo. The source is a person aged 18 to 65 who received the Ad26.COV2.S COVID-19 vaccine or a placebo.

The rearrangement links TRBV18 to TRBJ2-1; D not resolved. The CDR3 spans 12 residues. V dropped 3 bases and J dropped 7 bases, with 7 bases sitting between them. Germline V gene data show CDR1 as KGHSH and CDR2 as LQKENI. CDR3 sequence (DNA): TGTGCCAGCTCACCCGTTATGAATGAGCAGTTCTTC. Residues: CASSPVMNEQFF.

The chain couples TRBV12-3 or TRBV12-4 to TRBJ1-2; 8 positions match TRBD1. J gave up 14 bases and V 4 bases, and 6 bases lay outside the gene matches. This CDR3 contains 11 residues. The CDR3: CASSYRTGLTF. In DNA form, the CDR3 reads TGTGCCAGCAGTTATCGGACAGGGTTGACCTTC.

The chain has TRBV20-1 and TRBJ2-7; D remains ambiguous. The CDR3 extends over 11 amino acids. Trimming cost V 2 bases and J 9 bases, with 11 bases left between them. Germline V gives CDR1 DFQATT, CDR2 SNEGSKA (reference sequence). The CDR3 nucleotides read TGCAGTGCTAGATCTCTATTGGTGCAGTACTTC. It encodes CSARSLLVQYF.

Written as DNA, the CDR3 is TGTGCCAGCTCACCGGGACGGGGAGGGACCTACGAGCAGTACTTC. It yields the protein CASSPGRGGTYEQYF. The rearrangement uses TRBV18 and TRBJ2-7, with TRBD2 matching 7 bases. Unmatched junction bases numbered 7, after V lost 3 bases and J lost 2 bases. The CDR3 is 15 residues long. The germline V gene encodes CDR1 KGHSH and CDR2 LQKENI.

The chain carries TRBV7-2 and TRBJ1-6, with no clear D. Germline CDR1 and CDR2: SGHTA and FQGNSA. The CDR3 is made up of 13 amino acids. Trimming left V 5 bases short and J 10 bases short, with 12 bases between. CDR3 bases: TGTGCCAGCAGCGTCCAGTTTAACTCACCCCTCCACTTT. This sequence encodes CASSVQFNSPLHF.

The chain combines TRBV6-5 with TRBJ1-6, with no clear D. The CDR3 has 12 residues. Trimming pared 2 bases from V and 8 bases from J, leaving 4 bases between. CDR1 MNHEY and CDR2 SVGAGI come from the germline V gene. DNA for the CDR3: TGTGCCAGCAGTTACAGGGATTCACCCCTCCACTTT. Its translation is CASSYRDSPLHF.

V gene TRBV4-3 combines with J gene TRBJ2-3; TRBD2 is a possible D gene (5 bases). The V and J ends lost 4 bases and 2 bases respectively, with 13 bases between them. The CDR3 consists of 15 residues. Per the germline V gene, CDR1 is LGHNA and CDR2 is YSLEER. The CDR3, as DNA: TGCGCCAGCAGCCCGGGGTTCCCCACCACAGATACGCAGTATTTT. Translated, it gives CASSPGFPTTDTQYF.

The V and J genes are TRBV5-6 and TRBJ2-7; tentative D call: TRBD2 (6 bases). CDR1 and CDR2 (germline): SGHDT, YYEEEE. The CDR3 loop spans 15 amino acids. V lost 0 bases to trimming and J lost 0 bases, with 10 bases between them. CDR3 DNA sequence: TGTGCCAGCAGCTTGGCTGCGGGGAGCTCCTACGAGCAGTACTTC. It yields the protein CASSLAAGSSYEQYF.

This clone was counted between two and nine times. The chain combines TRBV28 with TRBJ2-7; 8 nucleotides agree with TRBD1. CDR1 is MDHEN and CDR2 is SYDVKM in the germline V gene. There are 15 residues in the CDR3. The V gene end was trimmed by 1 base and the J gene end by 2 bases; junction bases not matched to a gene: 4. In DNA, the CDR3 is TGTGCCAGCAGTTTATCCGGCAGGGGGCCCTACGAGCAGTACTTC. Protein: CASSLSGRGPYEQYF.

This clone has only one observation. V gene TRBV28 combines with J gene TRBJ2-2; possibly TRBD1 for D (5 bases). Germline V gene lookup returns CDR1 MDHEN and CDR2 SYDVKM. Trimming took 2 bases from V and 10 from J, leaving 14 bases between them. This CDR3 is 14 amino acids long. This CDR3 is CASSLRQGLKELFF. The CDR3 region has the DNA TGTGCCAGCAGTTTACGCCAGGGCCTCAAGGAGCTGTTTTTT.

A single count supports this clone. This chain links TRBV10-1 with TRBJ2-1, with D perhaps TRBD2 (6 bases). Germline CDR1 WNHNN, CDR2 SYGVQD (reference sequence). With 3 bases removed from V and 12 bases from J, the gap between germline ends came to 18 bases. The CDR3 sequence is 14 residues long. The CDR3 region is CASSEVGTGARQFF. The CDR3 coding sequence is TGCGCCAGCAGTGAAGTTGGGACGGGAGCCAGGCAGTTCTTC.

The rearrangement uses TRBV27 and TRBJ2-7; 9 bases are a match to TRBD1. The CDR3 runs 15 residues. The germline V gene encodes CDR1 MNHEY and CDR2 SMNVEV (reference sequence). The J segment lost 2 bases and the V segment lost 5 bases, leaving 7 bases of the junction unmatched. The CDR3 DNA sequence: TGTGCCAGCAGTCGTGCCGGGACAGGGACCTACGAGCAGTACTTC. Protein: CASSRAGTGTYEQYF.

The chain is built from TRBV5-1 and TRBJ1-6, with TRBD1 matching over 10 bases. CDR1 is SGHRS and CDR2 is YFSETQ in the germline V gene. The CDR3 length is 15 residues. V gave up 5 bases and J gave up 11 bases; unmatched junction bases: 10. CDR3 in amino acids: CASSRDRGSQTPLHF. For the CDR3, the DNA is TGCGCCAGCAGTCGGGACAGGGGATCGCAGACACCCCTCCACTTT.

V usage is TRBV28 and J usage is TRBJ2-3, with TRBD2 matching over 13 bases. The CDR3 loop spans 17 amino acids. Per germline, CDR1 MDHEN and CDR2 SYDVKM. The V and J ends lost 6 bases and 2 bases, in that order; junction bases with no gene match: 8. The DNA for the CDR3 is TGTGCCAGCAGACCCTCAGGGACTAGCGGGGCCACAGATACGCAGTATTTT. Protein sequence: CASRPSGTSGATDTQYF.

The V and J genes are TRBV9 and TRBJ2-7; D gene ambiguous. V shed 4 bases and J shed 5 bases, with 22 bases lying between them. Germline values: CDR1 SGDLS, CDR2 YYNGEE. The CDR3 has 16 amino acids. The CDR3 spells CASSLRTDNRRDEQYF. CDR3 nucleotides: TGTGCCAGCAGCCTTAGGACCGATAATAGACGTGACGAGCAGTACTTC. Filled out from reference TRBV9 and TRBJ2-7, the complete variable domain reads DSGVTQTPKHLITATGQRVTLRCSPRSGDLSVYWYQQSLDQGLQFLIQYYNGEERAKGNILERFSAQQFPDLHSELNLSSLELGDSALYFCASSLRTDNRRDEQYFGPGTRLTVT.

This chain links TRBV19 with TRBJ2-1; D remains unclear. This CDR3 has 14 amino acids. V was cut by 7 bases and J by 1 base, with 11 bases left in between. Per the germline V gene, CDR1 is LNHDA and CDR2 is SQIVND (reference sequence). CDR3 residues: CASKKGGSYNEQFF. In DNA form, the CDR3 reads TGTGCCAGTAAAAAGGGCGGATCCTACAATGAGCAGTTCTTC. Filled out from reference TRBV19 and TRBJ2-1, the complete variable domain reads DGGITQSPKYLFRKEGQNVTLSCEQNLNHDAMYWYRQDPGQGLRLIYYSQIVNDFQKGDIAEGYSVSREKKESFPLTVTSAQKNPTAFYLCASKKGGSYNEQFFGPGTRLTVL.

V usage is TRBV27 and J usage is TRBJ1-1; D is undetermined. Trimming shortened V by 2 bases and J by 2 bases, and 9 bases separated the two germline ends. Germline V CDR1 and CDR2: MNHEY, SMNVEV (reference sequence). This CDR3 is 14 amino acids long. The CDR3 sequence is CASSLGRFNTEAFF. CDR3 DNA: TGTGCCAGCAGTTTAGGAAGGTTTAACACTGAAGCTTTCTTT.

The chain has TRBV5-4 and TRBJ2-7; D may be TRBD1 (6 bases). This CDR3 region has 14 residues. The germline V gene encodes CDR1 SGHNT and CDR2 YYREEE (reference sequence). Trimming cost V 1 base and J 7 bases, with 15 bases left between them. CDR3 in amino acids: CASSLSLGAREQYF. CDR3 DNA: TGTGCCAGCAGCTTGTCGTTGGGGGCGCGGGAGCAGTACTTC.

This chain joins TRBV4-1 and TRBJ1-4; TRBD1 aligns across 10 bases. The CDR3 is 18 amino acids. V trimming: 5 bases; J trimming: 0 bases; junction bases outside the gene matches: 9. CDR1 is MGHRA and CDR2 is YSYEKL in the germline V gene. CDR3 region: CASSSEPGQGSTNEKLFF. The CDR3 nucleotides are TGCGCCAGCAGCTCCGAACCGGGACAGGGGTCAACTAATGAAAAACTGTTTTTT.

CDR3 bases: TGTGCCACCAGCAGAGGAGTAGGGGTCGACGGCTATGGCTACACCTTC. Translation gives CATSRGVGVDGYGYTF. The chain combines TRBV15 with TRBJ1-2; D perhaps matches TRBD1 (5 bases). Germline CDR1 reads LNHNV; CDR2 reads YYDKDF (reference sequence). Deletions cut 1 base from V and 4 bases from J, with 16 bases between. This CDR3 region has 16 residues.